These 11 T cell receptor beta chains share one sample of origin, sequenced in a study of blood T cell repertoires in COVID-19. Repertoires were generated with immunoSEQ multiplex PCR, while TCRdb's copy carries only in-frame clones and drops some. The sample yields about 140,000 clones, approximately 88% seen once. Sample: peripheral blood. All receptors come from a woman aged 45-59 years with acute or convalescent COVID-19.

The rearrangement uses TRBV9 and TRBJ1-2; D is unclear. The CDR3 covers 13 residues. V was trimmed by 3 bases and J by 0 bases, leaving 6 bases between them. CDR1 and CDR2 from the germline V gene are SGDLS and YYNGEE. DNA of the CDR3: TGTGCCAGCAGCGGACACACTAACTATGGCTACACCTTC. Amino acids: CASSGHTNYGYTF.

The CDR3 spells CSVDSLVGRERYEQYF. CDR3 nucleotide sequence: TGCAGCGTTGATTCTTTAGTTGGTAGGGAGCGCTACGAGCAGTACTTC. This chain connects TRBV29-1 to TRBJ2-7; a weak D match, TRBD2 (5 bases). The germline V gene encodes CDR1 SQVTM and CDR2 ANQGSEA. V lost 3 bases and J lost 3, with 21 bases in between. The CDR3 loop spans 16 amino acids.

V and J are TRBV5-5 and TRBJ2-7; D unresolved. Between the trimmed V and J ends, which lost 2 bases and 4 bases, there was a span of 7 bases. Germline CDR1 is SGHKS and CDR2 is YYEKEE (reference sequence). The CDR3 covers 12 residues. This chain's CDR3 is CASSFYAYEQYF. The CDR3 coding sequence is TGTGCCAGCAGCTTCTACGCATACGAGCAGTACTTC. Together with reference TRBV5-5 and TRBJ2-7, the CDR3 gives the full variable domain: DAGVTQSPTHLIKTRGQQVTLRCSPISGHKSVSWYQQVLGQGPQFIFQYYEKEERGRGNFPDRFSARQFPNYSSELNVNALLLGDSALYLCASSFYAYEQYFGPGTRLTVT.

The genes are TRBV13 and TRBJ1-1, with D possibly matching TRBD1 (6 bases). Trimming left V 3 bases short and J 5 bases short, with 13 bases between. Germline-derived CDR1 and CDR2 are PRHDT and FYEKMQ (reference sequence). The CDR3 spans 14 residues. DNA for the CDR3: TGTGCCAGCAGCTTGTGGGGGCGGGGGACTGAAGCTTTCTTT. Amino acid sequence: CASSLWGRGTEAFF.

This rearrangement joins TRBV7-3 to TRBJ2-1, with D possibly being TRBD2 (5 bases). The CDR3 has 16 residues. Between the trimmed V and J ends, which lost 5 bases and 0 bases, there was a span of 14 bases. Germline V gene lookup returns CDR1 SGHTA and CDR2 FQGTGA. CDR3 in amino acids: CASSLTSGDSYNEQFF. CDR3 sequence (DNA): TGTGCCAGCAGCCTGACCAGCGGTGACTCCTACAATGAGCAGTTCTTC.

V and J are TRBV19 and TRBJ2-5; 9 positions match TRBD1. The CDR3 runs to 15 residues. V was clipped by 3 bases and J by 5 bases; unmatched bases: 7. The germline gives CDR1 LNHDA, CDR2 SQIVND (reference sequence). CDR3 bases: TGTGCCAGTAGTATTGGGACAGGGCCCTCGGAGACCCAGTACTTC. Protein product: CASSIGTGPSETQYF.

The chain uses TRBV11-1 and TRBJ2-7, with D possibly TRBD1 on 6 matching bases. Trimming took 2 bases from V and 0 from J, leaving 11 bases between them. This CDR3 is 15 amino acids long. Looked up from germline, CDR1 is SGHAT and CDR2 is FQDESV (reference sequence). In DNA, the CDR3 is TGTGCCAGCAGCTTATACCAGGGGAGCTCCTACGAGCAGTACTTC. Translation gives CASSLYQGSSYEQYF.

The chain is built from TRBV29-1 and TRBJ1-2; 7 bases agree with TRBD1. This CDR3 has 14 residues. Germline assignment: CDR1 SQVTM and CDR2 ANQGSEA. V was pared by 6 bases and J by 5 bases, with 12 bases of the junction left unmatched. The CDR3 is CSVLDGGTAYGYTF. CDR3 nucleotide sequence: TGCAGCGTCTTAGACGGCGGGACAGCTTATGGCTACACCTTC.

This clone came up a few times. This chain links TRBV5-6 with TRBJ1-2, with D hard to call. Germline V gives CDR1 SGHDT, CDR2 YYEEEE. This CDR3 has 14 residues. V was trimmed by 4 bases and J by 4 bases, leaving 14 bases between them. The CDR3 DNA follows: TGTGCCAGCAGCCTAAGGACTGGCGGCTATGGCTACACCTTC. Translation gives CASSLRTGGYGYTF.

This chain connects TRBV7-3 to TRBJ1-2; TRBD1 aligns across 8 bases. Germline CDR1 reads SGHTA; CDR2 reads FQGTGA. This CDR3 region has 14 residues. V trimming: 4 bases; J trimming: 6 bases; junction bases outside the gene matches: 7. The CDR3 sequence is CASSSGQGTHGYTF. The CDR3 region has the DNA TGTGCCAGCAGCTCCGGACAGGGAACGCATGGCTACACCTTC.

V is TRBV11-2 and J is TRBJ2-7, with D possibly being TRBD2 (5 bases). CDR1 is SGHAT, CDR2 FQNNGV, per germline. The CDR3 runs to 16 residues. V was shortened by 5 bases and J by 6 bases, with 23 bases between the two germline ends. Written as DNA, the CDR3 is TGTGCCAGCAGCCCTGGTTTGGAGGCCTGGTCTGGCGAGCAGTACTTC. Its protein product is CASSPGLEAWSGEQYF.